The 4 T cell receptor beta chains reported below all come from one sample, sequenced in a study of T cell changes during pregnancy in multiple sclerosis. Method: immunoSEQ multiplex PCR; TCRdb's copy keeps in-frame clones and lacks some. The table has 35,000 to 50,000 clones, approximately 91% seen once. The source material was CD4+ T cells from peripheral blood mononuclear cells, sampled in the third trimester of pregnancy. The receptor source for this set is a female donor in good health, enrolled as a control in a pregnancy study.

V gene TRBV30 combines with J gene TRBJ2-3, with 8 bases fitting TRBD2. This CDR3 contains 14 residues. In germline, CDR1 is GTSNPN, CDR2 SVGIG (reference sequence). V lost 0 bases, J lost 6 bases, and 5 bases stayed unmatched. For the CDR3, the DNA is TGTGCCTGGAGTGTAGCGGGGGCTCGCGATACGCAGTATTTT. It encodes CAWSVAGARDTQYF.

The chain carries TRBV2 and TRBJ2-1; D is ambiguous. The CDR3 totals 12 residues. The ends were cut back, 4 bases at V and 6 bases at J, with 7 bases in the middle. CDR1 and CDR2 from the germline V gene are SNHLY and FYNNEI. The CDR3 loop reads CASSAMANEQFF. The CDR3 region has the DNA TGTGCCAGCAGTGCAATGGCCAATGAGCAGTTCTTC.

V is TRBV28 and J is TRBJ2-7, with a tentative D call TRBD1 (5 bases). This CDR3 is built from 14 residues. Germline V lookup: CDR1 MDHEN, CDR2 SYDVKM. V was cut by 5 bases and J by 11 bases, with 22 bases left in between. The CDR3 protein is CASSPPVRTQRKYF. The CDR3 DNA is TGTGCCAGCAGTCCCCCTGTTCGGACACAAAGGAAGTACTTC. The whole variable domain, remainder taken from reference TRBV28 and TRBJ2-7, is DVKVTQSSRYLVKRTGEKVFLECVQDMDHENMFWYRQDPGLGLRLIYFSYDVKMKEKGDIPEGYSVSREKKERFSLILESASTNQTSMYLCASSPPVRTQRKYFGPGTRLTVT.

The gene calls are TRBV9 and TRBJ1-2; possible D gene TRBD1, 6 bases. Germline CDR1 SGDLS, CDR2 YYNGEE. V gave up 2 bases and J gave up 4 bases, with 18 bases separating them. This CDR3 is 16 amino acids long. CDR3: CASSVIQGRYGYGYTF. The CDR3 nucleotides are TGTGCCAGCAGCGTCATACAGGGTAGGTACGGCTATGGCTACACCTTC.